Listed below are T cell receptor beta chains from one sample, sequenced in a study of cytomegalovirus exposure and HLA in healthy donors. Clones were sequenced by immunoSEQ multiplex PCR, and TCRdb holds only the in-frame ones, with some missing. The sample yields about 88,000 clones, of which the top ten take up just over 5.5%. The sequenced sample consisted of PBMCs. These receptors were taken from a girl under 18 in good health and CMV-seropositive. The conserved cysteine and the conserved F or W are not part of the CDR3 here. Fields, in order: V gene, D gene, CDR3 protein. A D gene is named only where the DNA matches it firmly.

TRBV29-1 TRBD1 SVEVPGDRGSSGANVLT
TRBV2 . ASSENGASQNSPLH
TRBV18 . ASSPPGESTDTQY
TRBV6-6 . ASSHRVNSGNTIY
TRBV5-4 TRBD2 ASSLVSGGASETQY
TRBV29-1 . SVLAANPEAF
TRBV28 TRBD1 ASSFQEWDRVF
TRBV7-9 TRBD1 ASSLVGTGASEAF
TRBV10-3 . AISEKDSYGYT
TRBV11-2 . ASSIDRFSNQPQH
TRBV2 . ASRVRGPGELF
TRBV9 TRBD1 ASSSGGQINIQY
TRBV2 . ASSEAWGRMNGYT
TRBV9 . ASSVDQGPYGYT
TRBV6-5 . ASSSLGAPSTEAF
TRBV4-2 TRBD1 ASSGTAVQETQY
TRBV5-4 TRBD2 ASSTGLAGVYNEQF
TRBV5-4 . ASSFRQGYGYT
TRBV15 . ATSRDPAYGFEQF
TRBV6-1 TRBD1 ASSRTGDQPQH
TRBV28 TRBD1 ASRKGARTEAF
TRBV29-1 TRBD1 SVATGDSYNEQF
TRBV5-1 TRBD2 ASRLGGGEANEQF
TRBV7-2 . ASSLVSQGEQY
TRBV4-3 . ASSLQDRSDYT
TRBV18 . ASSPGNSNQPQH
TRBV18 . ASSPRDSQETQY
TRBV30 . AGSGGSRYQETQY
TRBV5-3 TRBD2 ARSLGLAPMGTGELF
TRBV28 TRBD1 ASSLPQGAHGYT
TRBV19 TRBD2 ASSIDGAGLAGAKNIQY
TRBV10-3 TRBD1 ATQGQGQETQY
TRBV4-1 . ASSLKQGPSNEQF
TRBV5-6 TRBD1 ASSFGTAYNEQF
TRBV5-4 . ASSFVGSGANVLT
TRBV4-2 . ASSQGASTSYEQY
TRBV19 TRBD1 ASSGQGASNQPQH
TRBV7-9 TRBD1 ASSLPTGRNTEAF
TRBV6-5 TRBD1 ASSRRGQSNSPLH
TRBV12-2 . ASRSWGEF
TRBV11-2 . ASSSTGLFSDYGYT
TRBV4-1 . ASSQRTEGYEQY
TRBV10-1 . ASSESSAGVWVKQY
TRBV11-1 . ASSGRGQGYYEQY
TRBV6-5 . ASSYSPELNQPQH
TRBV6-5 . ASSLSDRGYGYT
TRBV5-1 . ASSQSAGAVSYEQY
TRBV13 . ASSLAPTGETQY
TRBV5-4 . ASKQGSQTDSPLH
TRBV5-1 TRBD2 ASSFSAGSAYEQY
TRBV5-4 . ASSLGPGRDTDTQY
TRBV11-1 TRBD2 ASSPPGREDTGELF
TRBV2 . ASSEFMNTEAF
TRBV5-1 TRBD1 ASSSGTVASPLH